This TCR beta chain was documented in a study of blood T cell repertoires in COVID-19. Sequencing used immunoSEQ multiplex PCR; TCRdb keeps in-frame clones, though not all of them. Here the sample spans tens of thousands of clones, roughly nine tenths being singletons. The germline V gene has CDR1 MGHDK and CDR2 SYGVNS. The CDR3 covers 17 residues. The junction had 9 bases not matched to a gene; V was cut back by 2 bases and J by 2 bases. Sequencing was performed on peripheral blood. This TCR was recovered from a man aged 50-60 years with active COVID-19. The chain couples TRBV25-1 to TRBJ2-7; the match to TRBD1 covers 10 bases. CDR3 sequence reads: CASSEPEGDRGPYEQYF. The CDR3 region has the DNA TGTGCCAGCAGTGAACCCGAAGGGGACAGGGGTCCCTACGAGCAGTACTTC.